Following are 3 T cell receptor beta chains from one sample sequenced in a study of blood T cell repertoires in COVID-19 (dated by TCRdb to about 2020). The method was the immunoSEQ multiplex PCR assay. The source is immuneACCESS, and TCRdb retained only in-frame sequences with V and J called. Part of the clones is not carried over; for the studies checked, unresolved V genes explain less than half of this, and the remainder is unexplained. This sample lists roughly 410,000 clones; around 87% were detected once. The ten largest clones represent 2% to 2.5% of the sample. The sample was peripheral blood. The receptors here all came from a woman aged 55-69 years with COVID-19, enrolled during active disease.

The CDR3 DNA follows: TGTGCCAGTAGTTGGCAGGGGACTGAAAAACTGTTTTTT. Amino acids: CASSWQGTEKLFF. The chain couples TRBV19 to TRBJ1-4; a weak D match, TRBD1 (6 bases). V gave up 5 bases and J gave up 7 bases, with 11 bases separating them. The V gene's germline CDR1 is LNHDA and CDR2 SQIVND (reference sequence). CDR3 length: 13 residues.

This clone has only a few counts. CDR3 residues: CASSYGGGASYGYTF. CDR3 coding DNA: TGTGCCAGCAGTTACGGCGGGGGGGCTTCTTATGGCTACACCTTC. This chain uses TRBV6-5 with TRBJ1-2, with D maybe TRBD1 (6 bases). CDR1 and CDR2 (germline): MNHEY, SVGAGI. V was clipped by 2 bases and J by 5 bases, with 15 bases between them. The CDR3 runs to 15 residues.

The chain is built from TRBV7-6 and TRBJ2-3, with D maybe TRBD1 (6 bases). V shed 5 bases and J shed 3 bases, with 15 bases lying between them. This CDR3 region has 15 residues. Germline CDR1 SGHVS, CDR2 FNYEAQ. CDR3 loop: CASSPRDTGTDTQYF. In DNA form, the CDR3 reads TGTGCCAGCAGCCCGAGGGACACGGGAACAGATACGCAGTATTTT.